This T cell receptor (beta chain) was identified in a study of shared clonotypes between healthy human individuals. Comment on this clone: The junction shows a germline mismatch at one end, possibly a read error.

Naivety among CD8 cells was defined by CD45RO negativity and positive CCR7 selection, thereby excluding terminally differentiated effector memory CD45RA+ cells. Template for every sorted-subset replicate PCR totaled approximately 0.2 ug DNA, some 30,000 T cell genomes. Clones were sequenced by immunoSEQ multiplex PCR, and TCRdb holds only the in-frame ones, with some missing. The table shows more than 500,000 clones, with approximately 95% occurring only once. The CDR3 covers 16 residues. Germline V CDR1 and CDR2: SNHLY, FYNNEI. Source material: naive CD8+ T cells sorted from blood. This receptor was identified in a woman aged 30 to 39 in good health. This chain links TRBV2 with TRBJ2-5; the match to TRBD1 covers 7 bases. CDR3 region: CASSVPGQANQETQYF. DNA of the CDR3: TGTGCCAGCAGTGTTCCCGGACAGGCTAACCAGGAGACCCAGTACTTC.